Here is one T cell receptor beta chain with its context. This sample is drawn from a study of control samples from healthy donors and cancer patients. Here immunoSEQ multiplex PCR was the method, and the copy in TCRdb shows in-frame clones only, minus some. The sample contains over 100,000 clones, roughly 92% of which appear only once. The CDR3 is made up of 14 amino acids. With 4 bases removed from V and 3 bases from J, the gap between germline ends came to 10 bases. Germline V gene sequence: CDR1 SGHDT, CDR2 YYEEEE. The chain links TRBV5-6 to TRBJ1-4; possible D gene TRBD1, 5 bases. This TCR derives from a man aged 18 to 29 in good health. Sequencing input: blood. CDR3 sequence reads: CASSRGSANEKLFF. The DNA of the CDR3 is TGTGCCAGCAGCCGGGGCTCGGCTAATGAAAAACTGTTTTTT.